Shown below are 3 T cell receptor beta chains from a single sample sequenced in a study of T cells after posttransplantation cyclophosphamide. Sequenced by immunoSEQ multiplex PCR; TCRdb stores in-frame clones only, minus some. The sample presents tens of thousands of clones, none singletons. Sequenced sample: PBMCs. The receptors stem from a woman aged 45-65 years in good health and a related stem cell transplant donor.

At least ten counts were recorded for this clone. V usage is TRBV19 and J usage is TRBJ1-5; 8 nucleotides agree with TRBD1. Looked up from germline, CDR1 is LNHDA and CDR2 is SQIVND (reference sequence). Losses at the gene ends were 9 bases for V and 6 bases for J; bases not matched to a gene: 4. The CDR3 is 12 residues long. CDR3 DNA sequence: TGTGCCAGCGGACAGGGTGGTCAGCCCCAGCATTTT. Encoded protein: CASGQGGQPQHF.

This clone has a count of ten or more. In DNA, the CDR3 is TGTGCCACAAAAGATATAGCGGGGGGATGGTCATACAATGAGCAGTTCTTC. This gives the protein CATKDIAGGWSYNEQFF. The chain carries TRBV15 and TRBJ2-1, with 10 bases that match TRBD2. The CDR3 length is 17 residues. With V trimmed by 9 bases and J by 4 bases, 15 bases remained unmatched. The germline CDR1 and CDR2 sequences are LNHNV and YYDKDF (reference sequence). Full variable domain (rest looked up from reference TRBV15 and TRBJ2-1): DAMVIQNPRYQVTQFGKPVTLSCSQTLNHNVMYWYQQKSSQAPKLLFHYYDKDFNNEADTPDNFQSRRPNTSFCFLDIRSPGLGDTAMYLCATKDIAGGWSYNEQFFGPGTRLTVL.

This clone was counted a few times. The chain links TRBV30 to TRBJ2-5; 13 nucleotides align to TRBD2. The CDR3 consists of 16 residues. The V gene's germline CDR1 is GTSNPN and CDR2 SVGIG (reference sequence). With V trimmed by 3 bases and J by 3 bases, 7 bases remained unmatched. The CDR3 nucleotides are TGTGCCTGGAGCTCTAGTGGACTAGCGGGAGAAGAGACCCAGTACTTC. Translated, it gives CAWSSSGLAGEETQYF.